A selection of T cell receptor beta chains follows, all from one sample in a study of shared clonotypes between healthy human individuals. TCRdb's copy holds only in-frame clones and misses some; the assay was immunoSEQ multiplex PCR. This table holds over 2 million clones, roughly 90% found once. Sequenced: naive CD4+ T cells from PBMCs. The receptors stem from a man aged 18-30 years in good health. Some clones in this sample may be carry-over from other donors' samples. Both conserved end residues are part of each CDR3.

j_call v_call cdr3_aa
TRBJ1-1 TRBV5-1 CASSLSLAGWDTEAFF
TRBJ1-5 TRBV27 CASSTRQEARQPQHF
TRBJ1-4 TRBV19 CASSRIGTNEKLFF
TRBJ2-1 TRBV9 CASSVAGGHNEQFF
TRBJ1-5 TRBV21-1 CASSKDWDSPNQPQHF
TRBJ2-2 TRBV2 CASGRQTNTGELFF
TRBJ2-1 TRBV15 CATSRAKQGWNEQFF
TRBJ1-2 TRBV7-8 CASSSTANYGYTF
TRBJ2-1 TRBV4-1 CASSQGEAGYNEQFF
TRBJ2-7 TRBV7-9 CASSDRGDSYEQYF
TRBJ1-2 TRBV7-2 CASSLRSRGTYGYTF
TRBJ1-2 TRBV18 CASSTALGVSNYGYTF
TRBJ1-2 TRBV10-3 CAIRALGGGYGYTF
TRBJ1-4 TRBV4-3 CASSLYNQQQGFEKLFF
TRBJ1-1 TRBV5-4 CASSFPQAQPPEAFF
NA TRBV29-1 CSVRFGQGAYEQYF
TRBJ2-5 TRBV5-4 CASSLVQALETQYF
TRBJ2-3 TRBV30 CASSQGSTQYF
TRBJ1-1 TRBV20-1 CSAIIGREAFF
TRBJ2-3 TRBV14 CASSPHFRDTQYF
TRBJ1-5 TRBV6-1 CASSYRVSQPQHF
TRBJ2-7 TRBV28 CASNSGTSYSWEQYF
TRBJ2-3 TRBV7-2 CASSFRRGVDTQYF
TRBJ2-7 TRBV18 CASSPRTGGYEQYF
TRBJ1-1 TRBV5-6 CASSFPGQGAEAFF
TRBJ1-2 TRBV15 CATKSAPRGYGYTF
TRBJ1-1 TRBV19 CASSVFNTEAFF
TRBJ2-1 TRBV5-1 CASSLLDLATNEQFF
TRBJ2-1 TRBV7-6 CASSPGGSRRANEQFF
TRBJ2-7 TRBV28 CASRDRTGGYKQYF
TRBJ2-5 TRBV29-1 CSVEDTGGVKTQYF
TRBJ1-1 TRBV28 CASSFRAMNTEAFF
TRBJ2-7 TRBV28 CASSGGGSYEQYF
TRBJ2-3 TRBV7-3 CASSLAGGFGDTQYF
TRBJ2-7 TRBV9 CASSVGVAGTYYEQYF
TRBJ2-3 TRBV27 CASRAPSTDTQYF
TRBJ2-2 TRBV6-1 CASSENQGTGELFF
TRBJ1-2 TRBV4-3 CASSQALTGNYGYTF
TRBJ2-3 TRBV18 CASSPLLAGGADTQYF
TRBJ2-5 TRBV5-1 CASSSTSLETQYF
TRBJ1-2 TRBV7-2 CASSLFENGYTF
TRBJ2-7 TRBV5-1 CASSLVPGSYEQYF
TRBJ2-7 TRBV6-1 CASIMSGIGYEQYF
TRBJ1-3 TRBV10-2 CASSESGLSGNTIYF
TRBJ2-3 TRBV6-1 CASSELGGARDTQYF
TRBJ1-2 TRBV5-5 CASSLDTNPTGYTF
TRBJ2-2 TRBV7-9 CASSFGTGDTGELFF
TRBJ2-5 TRBV7-9 CASRPLAGETQYF
TRBJ2-5 TRBV6-5 CASRTHRAIETQYF
TRBJ2-7 TRBV5-1 CASSLDPGSEYEQYF
TRBJ1-2 TRBV28 CASGGNYGYTF
TRBJ2-7 TRBV29-1 CSVAEGANEQYF
TRBJ1-1 TRBV28 CASSPPLRAQNTEAFF
TRBJ1-2 TRBV6-5 CASSYADNYGYTF
TRBJ2-1 TRBV7-2 CASSLQPSGSWGGQFF
TRBJ2-5 TRBV5-1 CASSQGHSQETQYF
TRBJ1-5 TRBV28 CASTFSNQPQHF